Below, one T cell receptor (beta chain) is given with its context. It lacks a known antigen. No per-base quality is available; no much larger clone lies one base away. The tumor samples were collected prior to definitive surgery or chemotherapy. Genomic DNA was extracted by the MD Anderson Biospecimen Extraction Resource, and TCR sequencing was done by the MD Anderson Cancer Genomics Laboratory. These data originate in a study of high-grade serous ovarian cancer treatment subgroups (dated by TCRdb to the early 2020s). About the study as a whole: A mean of roughly 15,000 reads and 7,500 or so unique TCR beta rearrangements per sample was generated by sequencing. The study profiled TCR beta repertoires in high-grade serous ovarian cancer patients grouped by complete gross resection or neoadjuvant chemotherapy response under a laparoscopic triage algorithm. The approximately 30-patient cohort included about ten patients with no residual disease after primary surgery (R0), about ten excellent NACT responders, and about ten poor NACT responders. Each patient contributed one primary tumor and two metastatic tumor samples, giving some 97 samples in total.

What the study reported, not specific to this receptor: TCR repertoire analyses focused on CDR3; CDR1 and CDR2 were not analyzed. Repertoire similarity between tumors of the same patient ranged roughly 0.1 to 0.79, whereas almost no similarity was seen between different patients. Bulk tumor TCR sequencing lacked spatial information, limiting insight into HGSC tumor complexity and diversity. Neoantigen level correlated positively with TCR clonal relatedness, and copy number variation and mutation load from whole-genome sequencing showed a positive trend with TCR clonal relatedness.

The 100 or so tumor samples were subjected to high-throughput TCR profiling using ImmunoSEQ. On the authors' methods: Repertoire diversity metrics included richness (unique productive sequences), clonality, evenness and relatedness; Bhattacharyya coefficient assessed similarity between samples. A sensitivity analysis that removed TCRs with fewer than two reads produced consistent conclusions. The table comes from immuneACCESS by way of TCRdb, which keeps in-frame sequences with V and J called. Part of the clones is missing from these tables; in studies checked, under half for an unresolved V gene and the rest for unknown reasons. V, J and clone size are taken as reported in that table, and D and trimming were inferred from the DNA itself. The sample data list fewer than 4,500 clones, and 76% of these were observed just once. The top ten constitute roughly 8.2% of the sample. From cysteine to phenylalanine, the CDR3 is 16 amino acids long. Of all the DNA, just the CDR3 is kept, 48 bases in frame from base 1. Per the germline V gene, SGDLS is the CDR1 and YYNGEE is the CDR2. V is cut back by 0 bases and J by 5 bases, with 8 bases in the junction unmatched.

The sequenced sample consisted of tumor tissue. Recombination linked TRBV9 to TRBJ2-5, and 9 junction bases match TRBD1. This TCR was sampled from a human donor with high-grade serous ovarian cancer. The nucleotides read TGTGCCAGCAGCGTAGACGTGGGGACAGGGTTGGAGACCCAGTACTTC. This gives the protein CASSVDVGTGLETQYF.